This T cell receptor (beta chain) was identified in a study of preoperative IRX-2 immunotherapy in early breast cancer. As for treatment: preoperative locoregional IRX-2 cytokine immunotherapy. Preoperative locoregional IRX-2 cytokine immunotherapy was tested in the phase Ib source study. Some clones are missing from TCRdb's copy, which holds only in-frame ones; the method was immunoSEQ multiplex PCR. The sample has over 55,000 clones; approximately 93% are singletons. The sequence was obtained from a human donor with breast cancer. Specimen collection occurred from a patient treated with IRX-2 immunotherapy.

DNA of the CDR3: TGTGCCAGTAGTATTGCAAACAGGGTTAACACTGAAGCTTTCTTT. Translation: CASSIANRVNTEAFF. The gene calls are TRBV19 and TRBJ1-1; TRBD1 might be the D (6 bases). Deletions cut 3 bases from V and 2 bases from J, with 13 bases between. This CDR3 has 15 residues. CDR1 is LNHDA and CDR2 is SQIVND in the germline V gene (reference sequence). Drawing the rest from reference TRBV19 and TRBJ1-1, the complete variable domain is DGGITQSPKYLFRKEGQNVTLSCEQNLNHDAMYWYRQDPGQGLRLIYYSQIVNDFQKGDIAEGYSVSREKKESFPLTVTSAQKNPTAFYLCASSIANRVNTEAFFGQGTRLTVV.